This record covers a single T cell receptor beta chain. Its antigen is as yet unknown. Measured with immunoSEQ multiplex PCR; TCRdb has only the in-frame clones, and not every one. Of 160,000 or so clones in the sample, roughly 90% are singletons; the top ten hold under 15%. This specimen comes from a study of radiation and T cells in renal cell carcinoma. On the study more broadly: Nephrectomy followed 15 Gy stereotactic body radiation by 4 weeks. Findings of the study overall: From baseline, blood top tumor clonotypes peaked at 2 weeks post-radiation. No pretreatment tumor biopsies were available for baseline clonotypes.

This sample's time point: blood 2 weeks post-SBRT. This sample's treatment: 15 Gy SBRT to primary tumor, nephrectomy 4 weeks later. Radiation-treated patients gave blood at baseline, week 2 and week 4. The CDR3 extends over 14 amino acids. V lost 5 bases, J lost 5 bases, and 15 bases lay in between. CDR1 and CDR2 from the germline V gene are SGHVS and FQNEAQ. The clonotype was recovered from a woman between 45 and 60 years old with renal cell carcinoma. Specimen: blood, collected from a patient whose treatment included radiotherapy and nephrectomy. The chain joins TRBV7-8 to TRBJ1-2, with D possibly being TRBD1 (5 bases). The CDR3, as DNA: TGTGCCAGCAGCCCACGGGACCGTAGTTATGGCTACACCTTC. Protein: CASSPRDRSYGYTF.